These T cell receptor beta chains were read from a single sample in a study of T cells in Graves' hyperthyroidism and ophthalmopathy. TCRdb independently ran MiXCR on the multiplex PCR reads; one entry per CDR3 protein. Of about 610,000 distinct CDR3 sequences in the sample, about 15% were seen once. The material sequenced was blood. The receptors were gathered from a woman aged 40 to 50 with Graves' ophthalmopathy. CDR3s include the opening cysteine and the closing phenylalanine or tryptophan. D genes are given only for firm matches. Not all rows give a size; the values are once, few, many and, for expanded clones, a class.

d_call: NA; v_call: TRBV6-5; j_call: TRBJ1-2; clone_size: many; cdr3_aa: CASSYSTVNYGYTF; cdr3_nt: TGTGCCAGCAGTTACTCTACGGTGAACTATGGCTACACCTTC
d_call: NA; v_call: TRBV12-3/TRBV12-4; j_call: TRBJ2-3; clone_size: many; cdr3_aa: CASSFPGTDTQYF; cdr3_nt: TGTGCCAGCAGTTTTCCGGGAACAGATACGCAGTATTTT
d_call: TRBD1; v_call: TRBV15; j_call: TRBJ1-2; clone_size: NA; cdr3_aa: CATSRGSGGDYGYTF; cdr3_nt: TGTGCCACCAGCAGAGGATCAGGGGGGGACTATGGCTACACCTTC
d_call: NA; v_call: TRBV6-5; j_call: TRBJ2-5; clone_size: NA; cdr3_aa: CASSYSRKREETQYF; cdr3_nt: TGTGCCAGCAGTTACTCGCGGAAGAGGGAAGAGACCCAGTACTTC
d_call: NA; v_call: TRBV7-9; j_call: TRBJ2-7; clone_size: few; cdr3_aa: CATSRAPDAYEQYF; cdr3_nt: TGTGCCACCAGCAGAGCCCCGGATGCCTACGAGCAGTACTTC
d_call: NA; v_call: TRBV10-3; j_call: TRBJ2-5; clone_size: many; cdr3_aa: CAIMGAQETQYF; cdr3_nt: TGTGCCATCATGGGGGCCCAAGAGACCCAGTACTTC
d_call: NA; v_call: TRBV19; j_call: TRBJ2-7; clone_size: many; cdr3_aa: CASSTPLERDECEQYF; cdr3_nt: TGTGCCAGTAGTACCCCCTTAGAGAGAGATGAATGCGAGCAGTACTTC
d_call: TRBD2; v_call: TRBV5-1; j_call: TRBJ2-5; clone_size: few; cdr3_aa: CASSLIPGLAGGGQETQYF; cdr3_nt: TGCGCCAGCAGCCTGATTCCGGGACTAGCGGGAGGAGGGCAAGAGACCCAGTACTTC
d_call: TRBD1; v_call: TRBV20-1; j_call: TRBJ1-2; clone_size: many; cdr3_aa: CSASKQGDHGYTF; cdr3_nt: TGCAGTGCTAGCAAACAGGGGGATCATGGCTACACCTTC
d_call: NA; v_call: TRBV6-5; j_call: TRBJ1-6; clone_size: NA; cdr3_aa: CASSYWQNNSPLHF; cdr3_nt: TGTGCCAGCAGTTATTGGCAGAATAATTCACCCCTCCACTTT
d_call: NA; v_call: TRBV30; j_call: TRBJ1-3; clone_size: few; cdr3_aa: CAWSVRGILSGNTIYF; cdr3_nt: TGTGCCTGGAGTGTACGGGGGATACTCTCTGGAAACACCATATATTTT
d_call: TRBD2; v_call: TRBV27; j_call: TRBJ2-7; clone_size: many; cdr3_aa: CASSERAGTLYEQYF; cdr3_nt: TGTGCCAGCAGTGAGAGAGCGGGAACTTTATACGAGCAGTACTTC
d_call: NA; v_call: TRBV6-2/TRBV6-3; j_call: TRBJ2-7; clone_size: many; cdr3_aa: CASSTQVTYEQYF; cdr3_nt: TGTGCCAGCAGTACACAGGTCACCTACGAGCAGTACTTC
d_call: TRBD1; v_call: TRBV19; j_call: TRBJ1-6; clone_size: many; cdr3_aa: CASSTRDRGSNSPLHF; cdr3_nt: TGTGCCAGTAGTACGCGGGACAGGGGTTCTAATTCACCCCTCCACTTT
d_call: NA; v_call: TRBV6-2/TRBV6-3; j_call: TRBJ2-6; clone_size: many; cdr3_aa: CASSYSVAGYLSGANVLTF; cdr3_nt: TGTGCCAGCAGTTACTCGGTGGCAGGGTACCTCTCTGGGGCCAACGTCCTGACTTTC
d_call: NA; v_call: TRBV12-3/TRBV12-4; j_call: TRBJ2-7; clone_size: NA; cdr3_aa: CASSPRAFSYEQYF; cdr3_nt: TGTGCCAGCAGTCCCCGGGCCTTCTCCTACGAGCAGTACTTC
d_call: TRBD1; v_call: TRBV6-2/TRBV6-3; j_call: TRBJ2-6; clone_size: many; cdr3_aa: CASSYRGTGGPSGANVLTF; cdr3_nt: TGTGCCAGCAGTTACCGGGGGACAGGGGGTCCCTCTGGGGCCAACGTCCTGACTTTC
d_call: TRBD1; v_call: TRBV18; j_call: TRBJ1-1; clone_size: few; cdr3_aa: CASSPGPGGGLVTEAFF; cdr3_nt: TGTGCCAGCTCACCAGGCCCCGGAGGGGGCTTGGTCACTGAAGCTTTCTTT
d_call: NA; v_call: TRBV6-2/TRBV6-3; j_call: TRBJ2-7; clone_size: few; cdr3_aa: CASSLPGEPYEQYF; cdr3_nt: TGTGCCAGCAGCCTGCCCGGGGAACCATACGAGCAGTACTTC
d_call: NA; v_call: TRBV30; j_call: TRBJ1-6; clone_size: few; cdr3_aa: CAWSVRFPEDYNSPLHF; cdr3_nt: TGTGCCTGGAGTGTTCGTTTCCCAGAGGATTATAATTCACCCCTCCACTTT
d_call: NA; v_call: TRBV20-1; j_call: TRBJ2-7; clone_size: many; cdr3_aa: CSAMGHYYEQYF; cdr3_nt: TGCAGTGCAATGGGACACTACTACGAGCAGTACTTC
d_call: NA; v_call: TRBV12-3/TRBV12-4; j_call: TRBJ2-4; clone_size: many; cdr3_aa: CASSLADRASTKNIQYF; cdr3_nt: TGTGCCAGCAGTTTGGCCGATCGGGCGTCGACCAAAAACATTCAGTACTTC
d_call: TRBD2; v_call: TRBV5-1; j_call: TRBJ2-5; clone_size: NA; cdr3_aa: CASSWPAGTSGAQETQYF; cdr3_nt: TGCGCCAGCAGCTGGCCCGCTGGGACTAGCGGGGCCCAAGAGACCCAGTACTTC
d_call: TRBD1; v_call: TRBV30; j_call: TRBJ2-7; clone_size: many; cdr3_aa: CAWSYLQGAAHEQYF; cdr3_nt: TGTGCCTGGAGTTATCTACAGGGGGCAGCCCACGAGCAGTACTTC
d_call: NA; v_call: TRBV4-3; j_call: TRBJ2-7; clone_size: NA; cdr3_aa: CASSPGTGLAGQYEQYF; cdr3_nt: TGCGCCAGCAGCCCTGGGACAGGCCTAGCGGGACAGTACGAGCAGTACTTC
d_call: TRBD1; v_call: TRBV27; j_call: TRBJ1-1; clone_size: many; cdr3_aa: CASLRQGEAFF; cdr3_nt: TGTGCCAGCCTTAGACAGGGTGAAGCTTTCTTT
d_call: TRBD1; v_call: TRBV20-1; j_call: TRBJ2-5; clone_size: NA; cdr3_aa: CSAHPRGQETQYF; cdr3_nt: TGCAGTGCCCACCCCAGGGGGCAAGAGACCCAGTACTTC
d_call: TRBD1; v_call: TRBV6-2/TRBV6-3; j_call: TRBJ1-5; clone_size: NA; cdr3_aa: CASSYVGQGSNQPQHF; cdr3_nt: TGTGCCAGCAGTTACGTGGGACAGGGGAGCAATCAGCCCCAGCATTTT
d_call: NA; v_call: TRBV30; j_call: TRBJ1-1; clone_size: few; cdr3_aa: CAWSRQKVNTEAFF; cdr3_nt: TGTGCCTGGAGCCGACAGAAGGTGAACACTGAAGCTTTCTTT
d_call: NA; v_call: TRBV15; j_call: TRBJ1-2; clone_size: many; cdr3_aa: CATSRGGVGYTF; cdr3_nt: TGTGCCACCAGCAGAGGGGGGGTGGGCTACACCTTC
d_call: TRBD2; v_call: TRBV7-9; j_call: TRBJ2-5; clone_size: many; cdr3_aa: CASSHSGIEETQYF; cdr3_nt: TGTGCCAGCAGTCATAGCGGGATAGAAGAGACCCAGTACTTC
d_call: TRBD2; v_call: TRBV7-8; j_call: TRBJ2-5; clone_size: many; cdr3_aa: CASSLGPRGSGVQETQYF; cdr3_nt: TGTGCCAGCAGCTTAGGGCCCCGGGGTAGCGGGGTACAAGAGACCCAGTACTTC
d_call: NA; v_call: TRBV6-5; j_call: TRBJ1-2; clone_size: many; cdr3_aa: CASSYPRTENYGYTF; cdr3_nt: TGTGCCAGCAGTTACCCCCGGACAGAGAACTATGGCTACACCTTC
d_call: TRBD1; v_call: TRBV27; j_call: TRBJ1-1; clone_size: many; cdr3_aa: CASRMTGYENTEAFF; cdr3_nt: TGTGCCAGCAGGATGACAGGGTACGAGAACACTGAAGCTTTCTTT
d_call: NA; v_call: TRBV30; j_call: TRBJ1-5; clone_size: many; cdr3_aa: CAWSIGADQPQHF; cdr3_nt: TGTGCCTGGAGTATAGGGGCGGATCAGCCCCAGCATTTT
d_call: TRBD1; v_call: TRBV11-2; j_call: TRBJ2-7; clone_size: many; cdr3_aa: CASSLGGTVFLSYEQYF; cdr3_nt: TGTGCCAGCAGCTTAGGGGGGACAGTTTTCCTCTCCTACGAGCAGTACTTC
d_call: NA; v_call: TRBV6-1; j_call: TRBJ2-5; clone_size: NA; cdr3_aa: CASSLRASTVQETQYF; cdr3_nt: TGTGCCAGCAGCCTAAGGGCCAGTACCGTCCAAGAGACCCAGTACTTC
d_call: NA; v_call: TRBV9; j_call: TRBJ1-1; clone_size: many; cdr3_aa: CASSATHTQAGKGTEAFF; cdr3_nt: TGTGCCAGCAGCGCTACACACACTCAGGCGGGGAAGGGCACTGAAGCTTTCTTT
d_call: NA; v_call: TRBV6-1; j_call: TRBJ2-7; clone_size: NA; cdr3_aa: CASRKPNYEQYF; cdr3_nt: TGTGCCAGCAGGAAACCCAACTACGAGCAGTACTTC
d_call: NA; v_call: TRBV19; j_call: TRBJ1-1; clone_size: many; cdr3_aa: CASSLVPLDTEAFF; cdr3_nt: TGTGCCAGTAGTCTGGTCCCCCTTGACACTGAAGCTTTCTTT
d_call: TRBD2; v_call: TRBV24-1; j_call: TRBJ2-5; clone_size: many; cdr3_aa: CATSDSYVAGGQETQYF; cdr3_nt: TGTGCCACCAGTGATTCGTACGTAGCGGGAGGCCAAGAGACCCAGTACTTC
d_call: TRBD2; v_call: TRBV12-5; j_call: TRBJ2-7; clone_size: many; cdr3_aa: CASGSVAGGEQYF; cdr3_nt: TGTGCTAGTGGTTCGGTAGCGGGAGGCGAGCAGTACTTC